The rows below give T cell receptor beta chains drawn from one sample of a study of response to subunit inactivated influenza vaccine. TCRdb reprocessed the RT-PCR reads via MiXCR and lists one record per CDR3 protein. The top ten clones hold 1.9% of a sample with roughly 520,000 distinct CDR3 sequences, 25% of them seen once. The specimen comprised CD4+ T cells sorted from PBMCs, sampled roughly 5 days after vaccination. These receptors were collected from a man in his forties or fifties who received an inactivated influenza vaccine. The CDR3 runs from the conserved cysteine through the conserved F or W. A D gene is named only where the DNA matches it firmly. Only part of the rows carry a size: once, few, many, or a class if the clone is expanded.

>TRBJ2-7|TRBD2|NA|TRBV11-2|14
TGTGCCAGCAGACTAGCGGGGGGGCCCTACGAGCAGTACTTC
CASRLAGGPYEQYF
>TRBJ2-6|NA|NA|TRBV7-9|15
TGTGCCAGCAGCAAGGTCCCTTCTGGGGCCAACGTCCTGACTTTC
CASSKVPSGANVLTF
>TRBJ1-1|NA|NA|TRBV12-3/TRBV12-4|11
TGTGCCAGCAGTAACCTAGAAACGGCTTTCTTT
CASSNLETAFF
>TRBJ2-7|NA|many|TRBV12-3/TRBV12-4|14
TGTGCCAGCAGTTTTTCGGGGGTCTCCTACGAGCAGTACTTC
CASSFSGVSYEQYF
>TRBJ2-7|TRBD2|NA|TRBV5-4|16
TGTGCCAGCAGCTTGGCCGGTGGGAGGGCCAAATTAGAGCAGTACTTC
CASSLAGGRAKLEQYF
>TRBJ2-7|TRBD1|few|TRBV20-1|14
TGCAGTGCTGGACAGGGGATGAGGACTAGGGAGCAGTACTTC
CSAGQGMRTREQYF
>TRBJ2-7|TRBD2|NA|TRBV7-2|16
TGTGCCAGCAGCTTAGATACTAGCGGGGCAACCTACGAGCAGTACTTC
CASSLDTSGATYEQYF
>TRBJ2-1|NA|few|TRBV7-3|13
TGTGCCAGCAGCTTACATGGAAGTAATGAGCAGTTCTTC
CASSLHGSNEQFF
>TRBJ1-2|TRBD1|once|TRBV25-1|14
TGTGCCAGCAGTGATTTCAGGGGGGCGGCTGGCTACACCTTC
CASSDFRGAAGYTF
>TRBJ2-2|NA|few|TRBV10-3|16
TGTGCCATCAGTGAGTCAGGGGTCTTGAACACCGGGGAGCTGTTTTTT
CAISESGVLNTGELFF
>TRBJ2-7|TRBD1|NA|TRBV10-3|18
TGTGCCATCAGTGAGTCCCCCAGGCCGGGACAGGGTGCCTACGAGCAGTACTTC
CAISESPRPGQGAYEQYF
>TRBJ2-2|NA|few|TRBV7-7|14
TGTGCTAGCAGCCCCGGGTCCTTCACCGGGGAGCTGTTTTTT
CASSPGSFTGELFF
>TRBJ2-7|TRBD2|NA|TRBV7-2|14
TGTGCCAGCAGCAAGACTAGCGGGAGCTACGAGCAGTACTTC
CASSKTSGSYEQYF
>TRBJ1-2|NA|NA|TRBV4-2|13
TGTGCCAGGAGCCCCCGGCTCGTATATGGCTACACCTTC
CARSPRLVYGYTF
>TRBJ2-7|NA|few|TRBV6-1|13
TGTGCCAGCATTGCACCAACCCACAAGACGCAGTACTTC
CASIAPTHKTQYF
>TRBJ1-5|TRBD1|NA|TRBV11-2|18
TGTGCCAGTGGCCTGGGCGGGACAGGGGCTTTGAGCAATCAGCCCCAGCATTTT
CASGLGGTGALSNQPQHF
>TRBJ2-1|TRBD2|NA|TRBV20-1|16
TGCAGTGCCAAACTTGAGAGCGGGAGGGCGATCAATGAGCAGTTCTTC
CSAKLESGRAINEQFF
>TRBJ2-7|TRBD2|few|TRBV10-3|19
TGTGCCATCAGTCTGGGACTAGCGGGAGGCGTTAGGAGCTCCTACGAGCAGTACTTC
CAISLGLAGGVRSSYEQYF
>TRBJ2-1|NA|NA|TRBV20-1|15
TGCAGTGCTAGAGATAGGGCGCAGTCCTACAATGAGCAGTTCTTC
CSARDRAQSYNEQFF
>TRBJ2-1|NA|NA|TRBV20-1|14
TGCAGTGCAAAAAAGGGCGGGATTAACAATGAGCAGTTCTTC
CSAKKGGINNEQFF
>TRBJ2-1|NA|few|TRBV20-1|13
TGCAGTGCTAGTGGGCTGATAAACAATGAGCAGTTCTTC
CSASGLINNEQFF
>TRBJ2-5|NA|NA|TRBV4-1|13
TGCGCCAGCAGCCAAGAACAACTAGGGACCCAGTACTTC
CASSQEQLGTQYF
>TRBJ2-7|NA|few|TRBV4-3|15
TGCGCCAGCAGCCAAGTTCCGGGGGCAGCCTACGAGCAGTACTTC
CASSQVPGAAYEQYF
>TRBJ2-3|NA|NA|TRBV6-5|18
TGTGCCAGCAGTTACTCGACAACGGGCCGAACAAGCACAGATACGCAGTATTTT
CASSYSTTGRTSTDTQYF
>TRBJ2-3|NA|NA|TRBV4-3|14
TGCGCCAGCAGCCAAGAGAAGCTCACAGATACGCAGTATTTT
CASSQEKLTDTQYF
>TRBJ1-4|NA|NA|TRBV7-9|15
TGTGCCAGCAGCTCCCAACTGAGCTTTAATGAAAAACTGTTTTTT
CASSSQLSFNEKLFF
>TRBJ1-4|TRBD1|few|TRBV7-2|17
TGTGCCAGCAGCGCTCGAGCGCTAGGACAGGGCGGTGAAAAACTGTTTTTT
CASSARALGQGGEKLFF
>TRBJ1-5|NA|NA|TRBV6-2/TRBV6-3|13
TGTGCCAGCGGCCAGTCGGGAAATCAGCCCCAGCATTTT
CASGQSGNQPQHF
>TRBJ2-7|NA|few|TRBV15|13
TGTGCCACCAGCAGAGCTCCCCTCTACGAGCAGTACTTC
CATSRAPLYEQYF
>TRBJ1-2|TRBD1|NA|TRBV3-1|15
TGTGCCAGCAGCCGATCCGGGACAGGGATCTATGGCTACACCTTC
CASSRSGTGIYGYTF
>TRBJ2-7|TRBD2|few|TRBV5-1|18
TGCGCCAGCAGCTTGCCGACTAGCGGGAGTGATTACTCCTACGAGCAGTACTTC
CASSLPTSGSDYSYEQYF
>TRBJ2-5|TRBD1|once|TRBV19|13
TGTGCCAGTAGTAAGGACAGGTCTGAGACCCAGTACTTC
CASSKDRSETQYF
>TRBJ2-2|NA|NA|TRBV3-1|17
TGTGCCAGCAGCCGTCCCCTTGGGTTACTAAACACCGGGGAGCTGTTTTTT
CASSRPLGLLNTGELFF
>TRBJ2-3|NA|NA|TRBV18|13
TGTGCCAGCTCAGGGGCGACCACAGATACGCAGTATTTT
CASSGATTDTQYF
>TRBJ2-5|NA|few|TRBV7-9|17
TGTGCCAGCAGCTTAGGCCGGACAGTAACACGCGGGGAGACCCAGTACTTC
CASSLGRTVTRGETQYF
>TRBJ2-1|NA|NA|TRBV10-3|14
TGTGCCATCAGTGAGTCTATCCGGGGGAATGAGCAGTTCTTC
CAISESIRGNEQFF
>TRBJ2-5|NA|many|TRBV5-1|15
TGCGCCAGCAGCGGGGGGGGACAGCCTCAAGAGACCCAGTACTTC
CASSGGGQPQETQYF
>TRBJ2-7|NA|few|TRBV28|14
TGTGCCAGCATTCCGGCACCCTTGGGGTACGAGCAGTACTTC
CASIPAPLGYEQYF
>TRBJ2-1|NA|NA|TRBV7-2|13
TGTGCCAGCAGCTTAGGGTGGTACAATGAGCAGTTCTTC
CASSLGWYNEQFF
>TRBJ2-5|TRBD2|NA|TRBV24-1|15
TGTGTCACCAGTGATTTGGGACTAGCAGGGGAGACCCAGTACTTC
CVTSDLGLAGETQYF
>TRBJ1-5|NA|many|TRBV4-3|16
TGCGCCAGCAGCCAAGAGGCAGGGAAGAGGAATCAGCCCCAGCATTTT
CASSQEAGKRNQPQHF